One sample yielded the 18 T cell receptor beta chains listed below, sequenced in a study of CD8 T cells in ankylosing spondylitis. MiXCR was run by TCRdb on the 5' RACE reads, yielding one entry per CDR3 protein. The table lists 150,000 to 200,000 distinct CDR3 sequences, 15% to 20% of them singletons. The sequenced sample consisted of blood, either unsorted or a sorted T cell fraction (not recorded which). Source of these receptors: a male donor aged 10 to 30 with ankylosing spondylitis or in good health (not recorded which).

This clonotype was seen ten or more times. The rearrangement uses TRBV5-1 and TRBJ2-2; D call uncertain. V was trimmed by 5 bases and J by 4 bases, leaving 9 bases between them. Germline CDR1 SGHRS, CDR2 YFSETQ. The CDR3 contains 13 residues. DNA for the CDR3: TGCGCCAGCAGTCAAGGGATCACCGGGGAGCTGTTTTTT. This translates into CASSQGITGELFF.

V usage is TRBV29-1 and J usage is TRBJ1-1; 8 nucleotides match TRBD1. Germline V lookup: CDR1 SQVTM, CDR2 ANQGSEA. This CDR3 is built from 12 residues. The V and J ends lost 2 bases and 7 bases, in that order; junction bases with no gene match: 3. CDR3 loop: CSVEQGAGEAFF. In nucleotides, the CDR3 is TGCAGCGTTGAACAGGGGGCTGGTGAAGCTTTCTTT.

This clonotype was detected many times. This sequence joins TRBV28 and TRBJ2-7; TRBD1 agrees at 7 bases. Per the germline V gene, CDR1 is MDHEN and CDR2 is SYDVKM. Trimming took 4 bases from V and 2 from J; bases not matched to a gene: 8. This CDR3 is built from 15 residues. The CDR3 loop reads CASSSDRSYAYEQYF. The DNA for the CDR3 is TGTGCCAGCAGTTCGGACAGGAGTTATGCCTACGAGCAGTACTTC. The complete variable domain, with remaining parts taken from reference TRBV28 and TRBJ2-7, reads DVKVTQSSRYLVKRTGEKVFLECVQDMDHENMFWYRQDPGLGLRLIYFSYDVKMKEKGDIPEGYSVSREKKERFSLILESASTNQTSMYLCASSSDRSYAYEQYFGPGTRLTVT.

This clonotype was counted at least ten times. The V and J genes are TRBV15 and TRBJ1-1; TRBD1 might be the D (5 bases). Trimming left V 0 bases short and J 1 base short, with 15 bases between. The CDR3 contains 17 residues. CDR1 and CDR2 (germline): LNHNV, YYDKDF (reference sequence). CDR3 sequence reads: CATSRDPPGSWNTEAFF. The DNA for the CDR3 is TGTGCCACCAGCAGAGATCCTCCAGGGTCCTGGAACACTGAAGCTTTCTTT.

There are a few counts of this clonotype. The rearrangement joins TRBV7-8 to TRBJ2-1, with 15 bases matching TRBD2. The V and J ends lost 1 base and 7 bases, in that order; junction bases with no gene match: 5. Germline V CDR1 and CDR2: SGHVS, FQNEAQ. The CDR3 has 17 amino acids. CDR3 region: CASSLVEGLAGGNEQFF. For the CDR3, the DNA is TGTGCCAGCAGCTTAGTAGAGGGACTAGCGGGGGGTAATGAGCAGTTCTTC.

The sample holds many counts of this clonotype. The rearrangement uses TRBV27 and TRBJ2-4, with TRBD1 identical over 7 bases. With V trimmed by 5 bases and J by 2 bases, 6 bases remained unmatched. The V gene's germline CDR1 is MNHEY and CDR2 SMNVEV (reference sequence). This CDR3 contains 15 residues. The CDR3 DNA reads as TGTGCCAGCAGTACGCTGACAGGGACCAAAAACATTCAGTACTTC. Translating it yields CASSTLTGTKNIQYF.

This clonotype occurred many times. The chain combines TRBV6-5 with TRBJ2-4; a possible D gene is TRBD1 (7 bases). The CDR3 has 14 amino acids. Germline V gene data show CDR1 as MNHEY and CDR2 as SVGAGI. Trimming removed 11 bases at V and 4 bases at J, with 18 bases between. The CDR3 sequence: CASSGAGQKNIQYF. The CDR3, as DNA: TGTGCCTCCTCCGGGGCGGGACAGAAAAACATTCAGTACTTC.

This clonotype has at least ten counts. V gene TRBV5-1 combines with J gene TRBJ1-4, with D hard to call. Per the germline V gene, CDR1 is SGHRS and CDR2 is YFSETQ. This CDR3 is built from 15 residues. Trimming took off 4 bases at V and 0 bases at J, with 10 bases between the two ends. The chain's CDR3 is CASSKDGTTNEKLFF. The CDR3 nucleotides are TGCGCCAGCAGCAAGGACGGAACAACTAATGAAAAACTGTTTTTT. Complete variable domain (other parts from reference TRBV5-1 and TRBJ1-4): KAGVTQTPRYLIKTRGQQVTLSCSPISGHRSVSWYQQTPGQGLQFLFEYFSETQRNKGNFPGRFSGRQFSNSRSEMNVSTLELGDSALYLCASSKDGTTNEKLFFGSGTQLSVL.

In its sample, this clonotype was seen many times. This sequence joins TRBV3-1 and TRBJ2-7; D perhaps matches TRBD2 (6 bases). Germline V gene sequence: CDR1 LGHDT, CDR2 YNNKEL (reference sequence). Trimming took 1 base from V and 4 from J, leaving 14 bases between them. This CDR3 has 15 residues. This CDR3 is CASSQGSGDWYEQYV. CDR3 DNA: TGTGCCAGCAGCCAAGGGTCGGGGGATTGGTACGAGCAGTACGTC.

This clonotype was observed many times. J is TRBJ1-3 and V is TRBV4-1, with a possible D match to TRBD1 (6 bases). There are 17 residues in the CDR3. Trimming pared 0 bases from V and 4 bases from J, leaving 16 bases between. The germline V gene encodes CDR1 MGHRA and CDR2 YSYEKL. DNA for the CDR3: TGCGCCAGCAGCCAAGAAAATCACCAGGGGAGGGGAAACACCATATATTTT. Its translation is CASSQENHQGRGNTIYF.

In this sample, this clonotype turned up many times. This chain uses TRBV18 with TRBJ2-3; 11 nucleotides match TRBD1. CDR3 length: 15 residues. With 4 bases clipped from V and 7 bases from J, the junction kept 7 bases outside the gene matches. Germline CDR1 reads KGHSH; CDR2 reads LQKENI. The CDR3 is CASSLGQGASYTQYF. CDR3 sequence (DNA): TGTGCCAGCTCACTTGGACAGGGGGCGAGCTATACGCAGTATTTT.

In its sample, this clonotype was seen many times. CDR3 sequence (DNA): TGCGCCAGCAGCTTGTCCCAGCCCGGGGAGCTGTTTTTT. Translation: CASSLSQPGELFF. This chain uses TRBV5-1 with TRBJ2-2, with D unresolved. Trimming took 1 base from V and 6 from J, leaving 7 bases between them. The length of the CDR3 is 13 residues. Germline V gene data show CDR1 as SGHRS and CDR2 as YFSETQ.

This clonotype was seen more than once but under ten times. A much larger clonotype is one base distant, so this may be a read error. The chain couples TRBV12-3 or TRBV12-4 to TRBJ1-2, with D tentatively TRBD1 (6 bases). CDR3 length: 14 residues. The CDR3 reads CASSNLKGVDGYPF. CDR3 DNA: TGTGCCAGCAGCAACCTCAAGGGGGTCGACGGCTACCCCTTC.

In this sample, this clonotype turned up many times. The CDR3: CSARLHPPSFNEQFF. Written as DNA, the CDR3 is TGCAGTGCTAGACTCCACCCCCCTAGTTTCAATGAGCAGTTCTTC. The chain recombines TRBV20-1 with TRBJ2-1; D call uncertain. CDR3 length: 15 residues. The V gene's germline CDR1 is DFQATT and CDR2 SNEGSKA (reference sequence). V dropped 2 bases and J dropped 6 bases, with 17 bases sitting between them.

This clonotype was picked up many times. The CDR3 DNA sequence: TGCGCCAGCAGTGACCCTGGGGGACAGGGGGTAATCACTGAAGCTTTCTTT. Amino acid sequence: CASSDPGGQGVITEAFF. The chain recombines TRBV10-2 with TRBJ1-1; TRBD1 matches 11 bases. Per germline, CDR1 WSHSY and CDR2 SAAADI. The CDR3 has 17 residues. Trimming at V came to 3 bases and at J to 4 bases, leaving 10 bases not matched to a gene.

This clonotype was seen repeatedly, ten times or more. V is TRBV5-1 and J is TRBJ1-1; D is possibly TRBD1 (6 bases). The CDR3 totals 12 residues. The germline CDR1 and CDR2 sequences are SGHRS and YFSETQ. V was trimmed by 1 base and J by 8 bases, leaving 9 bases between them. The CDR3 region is CASSLIGGEAFF. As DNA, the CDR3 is TGCGCCAGCAGCTTGATAGGGGGAGAAGCTTTCTTT.

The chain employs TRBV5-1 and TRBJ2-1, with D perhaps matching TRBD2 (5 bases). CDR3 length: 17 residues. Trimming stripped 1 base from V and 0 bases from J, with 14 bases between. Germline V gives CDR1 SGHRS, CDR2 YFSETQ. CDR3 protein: CASSLFSAGSSYNEQFF. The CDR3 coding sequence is TGCGCCAGCAGCTTGTTTAGCGCTGGGAGCTCCTACAATGAGCAGTTCTTC.

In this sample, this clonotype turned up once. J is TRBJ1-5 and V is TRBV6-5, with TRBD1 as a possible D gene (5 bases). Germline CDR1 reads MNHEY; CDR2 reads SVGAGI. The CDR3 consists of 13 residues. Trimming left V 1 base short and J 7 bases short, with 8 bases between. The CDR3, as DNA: TGTGCCAGCAGTTACTATGGGGACCAGCCCCAGCATTTT. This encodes CASSYYGDQPQHF.